Listed below are T cell receptor beta chains from one sample, sequenced in a study of human thymus T cells. Libraries were prepared by immunoSEQ multiplex PCR; TCRdb keeps only in-frame clonotypes and omits some of them. The sample has 65,000 to 90,000 clones, approximately 95% seen once. The sample taken for sequencing was thymus tissue. All receptors come from a girl less than two years old with a congenital heart defect but otherwise immunologically healthy. CDR3s include the opening cysteine and the closing phenylalanine or tryptophan. A D gene is named only where the DNA matches it firmly. Size is omitted from some rows. Given values are once, few, many or a class for expanded clones.

j_gene: TRBJ1-1; v_gene: TRBV19; d_gene: NA; abundance: NA; CDR3aa: CASIPDTLRAEAFF; CDR3nt: TGTGCCAGTATCCCAGACACCCTAAGAGCTGAAGCTTTCTTT
j_gene: TRBJ2-3; v_gene: TRBV2; d_gene: NA; abundance: NA; CDR3aa: CASSDGLSDTQYF; CDR3nt: TGTGCCAGCAGTGATGGTCTGTCCGATACGCAGTATTTT
j_gene: TRBJ2-7; v_gene: TRBV5-4; d_gene: NA; abundance: NA; CDR3aa: CASSLKKPATTRKDYEQYF; CDR3nt: TGTGCCAGCAGCTTGAAGAAACCAGCGACGACCAGAAAGGACTACGAGCAGTACTTC
j_gene: TRBJ2-2; v_gene: TRBV10-2; d_gene: NA; abundance: NA; CDR3aa: CASIRGYTGELFF; CDR3nt: TGCGCCAGCATTAGAGGGTACACCGGGGAGCTGTTTTTT
j_gene: TRBJ2-1; v_gene: TRBV6-1; d_gene: TRBD2; abundance: NA; CDR3aa: CASMERENSYNEQFF; CDR3nt: TGTGCCAGTATGGAGCGGGAGAACTCCTACAATGAGCAGTTCTTC
j_gene: TRBJ1-5; v_gene: TRBV6-1; d_gene: NA; abundance: NA; CDR3aa: CASSEAERGNQPQHF; CDR3nt: TGTGCCAGCAGTGAAGCAGAACGCGGCAATCAGCCCCAGCATTTT
j_gene: TRBJ1-2; v_gene: TRBV4-3; d_gene: NA; abundance: NA; CDR3aa: CASSQVWRTEYPSNYGYTF; CDR3nt: TGCGCCAGCAGCCAAGTGTGGAGGACAGAGTACCCTTCTAACTATGGCTACACCTTC
j_gene: TRBJ2-1; v_gene: TRBV23-1; d_gene: TRBD2; abundance: NA; CDR3aa: CASSQTRTSGRVDYNEQFF; CDR3nt: TGCGCCAGCAGTCAAACTAGGACTAGCGGGAGAGTTGACTACAATGAGCAGTTCTTC
j_gene: TRBJ2-1; v_gene: TRBV28; d_gene: TRBD2; abundance: NA; CDR3aa: CASNSSGTSGSSEQFF; CDR3nt: TGTGCCAGCAACTCCTCGGGGACTAGCGGATCCAGTGAGCAGTTCTTC
j_gene: TRBJ2-7; v_gene: TRBV27; d_gene: TRBD2; abundance: NA; CDR3aa: CASQAGASTYEQYF; CDR3nt: TGTGCCAGTCAAGCGGGAGCTTCAACCTACGAGCAGTACTTC
j_gene: TRBJ1-2; v_gene: TRBV7-9; d_gene: TRBD1; abundance: NA; CDR3aa: CASSLGGSGTAIYGYTF; CDR3nt: TGTGCCAGCAGCTTAGGGGGGTCCGGGACAGCCATCTATGGCTACACCTTC
j_gene: TRBJ2-3; v_gene: TRBV5-6; d_gene: TRBD2; abundance: NA; CDR3aa: CASSLDPLAGYTDTQYF; CDR3nt: TGTGCCAGCAGCTTGGACCCCCTAGCGGGGTACACAGATACGCAGTATTTT
j_gene: TRBJ2-5; v_gene: TRBV18; d_gene: NA; abundance: NA; CDR3aa: CASSPLLSEFQETQYF; CDR3nt: TGTGCCAGCTCACCACTGTTGTCGGAGTTCCAAGAGACCCAGTACTTC
j_gene: TRBJ2-1; v_gene: TRBV5-1; d_gene: NA; abundance: NA; CDR3aa: CASSLEPSSVPYNEQFF; CDR3nt: TGCGCCAGCAGCTTGGAACCCTCTAGCGTTCCTTACAATGAGCAGTTCTTC
j_gene: TRBJ1-5; v_gene: TRBV19; d_gene: NA; abundance: NA; CDR3aa: CASRGAQRHNQPQHF; CDR3nt: TGTGCCAGTAGGGGGGCACAGAGACATAATCAGCCCCAGCATTTT
j_gene: TRBJ2-7; v_gene: TRBV27; d_gene: TRBD1; abundance: NA; CDR3aa: CASSRGQGVVEYEQYF; CDR3nt: TGTGCCAGCAGTCGAGGACAGGGGGTTGTCGAATACGAGCAGTACTTC
j_gene: TRBJ2-5; v_gene: TRBV6-5; d_gene: TRBD2; abundance: NA; CDR3aa: CASSYVAGVGETQYF; CDR3nt: TGTGCCAGCAGTTACGTAGCGGGAGTGGGTGAGACCCAGTACTTC
j_gene: TRBJ1-1; v_gene: TRBV5-5; d_gene: TRBD1; abundance: NA; CDR3aa: CASSFAPHRQGPGTNTEAFF; CDR3nt: TGTGCCAGCAGCTTTGCGCCTCATCGACAGGGCCCCGGAACTAACACTGAAGCTTTCTTT
j_gene: TRBJ1-4; v_gene: TRBV7-9; d_gene: NA; abundance: NA; CDR3aa: CASSTPGPLISISEKLFF; CDR3nt: TGTGCCAGCAGCACCCCGGGACCCCTCATATCAATATCCGAAAAACTGTTTTTT
j_gene: TRBJ2-7; v_gene: TRBV18; d_gene: NA; abundance: NA; CDR3aa: CASSPGSSYEQYF; CDR3nt: TGTGCCAGCTCCCCCGGGAGCTCCTACGAGCAGTACTTC
j_gene: TRBJ1-3; v_gene: TRBV18; d_gene: TRBD1; abundance: NA; CDR3aa: CASSPRTGNNTIYF; CDR3nt: TGTGCCAGCTCACCCAGGACAGGGAATAACACCATATATTTT
j_gene: TRBJ2-1; v_gene: TRBV27; d_gene: TRBD2; abundance: NA; CDR3aa: CASSVLVQRERFWGPSYNEQFF; CDR3nt: TGTGCCAGCAGCGTCCTGGTACAGCGGGAGAGGTTCTGGGGGCCTTCCTACAATGAGCAGTTCTTC
j_gene: TRBJ2-1; v_gene: TRBV30; d_gene: NA; abundance: NA; CDR3aa: CAARGTGKQFF; CDR3nt: TGTGCTGCGCGGGGTACGGGTAAGCAGTTCTTC
j_gene: TRBJ2-3; v_gene: TRBV5-1; d_gene: NA; abundance: once; CDR3aa: CASSQPMLEFADTQYF; CDR3nt: TGCGCCAGCAGCCAACCGATGTTAGAGTTCGCAGATACGCAGTATTTT
j_gene: TRBJ1-5; v_gene: TRBV11-2; d_gene: NA; abundance: NA; CDR3aa: CASSLGGGAGQPQHF; CDR3nt: TGTGCCAGCTCCCTAGGCGGGGGGGCTGGTCAGCCCCAGCATTTT
j_gene: TRBJ1-2; v_gene: TRBV4-1; d_gene: NA; abundance: NA; CDR3aa: CASSQGGGSYGYTF; CDR3nt: TGCGCCAGCAGCCAAGGGGGAGGGTCCTATGGCTACACCTTC
j_gene: TRBJ2-7; v_gene: TRBV6-1; d_gene: TRBD1; abundance: NA; CDR3aa: CASSELRQGRNYEQYF; CDR3nt: TGTGCCAGCAGTGAGTTACGACAGGGGAGAAACTACGAGCAGTACTTC
j_gene: TRBJ2-7; v_gene: TRBV7-9; d_gene: NA; abundance: NA; CDR3aa: CASSLTGNYEQYF; CDR3nt: TGTGCCAGCAGCCTGACAGGAAACTACGAGCAGTACTTC
j_gene: TRBJ1-2; v_gene: TRBV19; d_gene: TRBD1; abundance: NA; CDR3aa: CASSIGRGHGYTF; CDR3nt: TGTGCCAGTAGTATAGGGAGGGGGCATGGCTACACCTTC
j_gene: TRBJ2-7; v_gene: TRBV14; d_gene: TRBD1; abundance: NA; CDR3aa: CASSSEDRNSYEQYF; CDR3nt: TGTGCCAGCAGCTCGGAGGACAGGAATAGCTACGAGCAGTACTTC
j_gene: TRBJ1-2; v_gene: TRBV6-5; d_gene: NA; abundance: NA; CDR3aa: CASSSSGLGYTF; CDR3nt: TGTGCCAGCAGTTCCTCAGGGCTTGGCTACACCTTC
j_gene: TRBJ2-3; v_gene: TRBV18; d_gene: TRBD1; abundance: NA; CDR3aa: CASSPPGQYTDTQYF; CDR3nt: TGTGCCAGCTCACCGCCGGGACAGTACACAGATACGCAGTATTTT
j_gene: TRBJ1-1; v_gene: TRBV5-6; d_gene: NA; abundance: NA; CDR3aa: CASSFREDTEAFF; CDR3nt: TGTGCCAGCAGCTTCAGGGAAGACACTGAAGCTTTCTTT
j_gene: TRBJ1-1; v_gene: TRBV15; d_gene: NA; abundance: NA; CDR3aa: CATSSNREDLKGTEAFF; CDR3nt: TGTGCCACCAGCAGTAATAGGGAGGATCTCAAGGGAACTGAAGCTTTCTTT
j_gene: TRBJ1-1; v_gene: TRBV18; d_gene: NA; abundance: NA; CDR3aa: CASSPPLGGTEAFF; CDR3nt: TGTGCCAGCTCACCCCCCCTCGGGGGGACTGAAGCTTTCTTT
j_gene: TRBJ1-5; v_gene: TRBV7-2; d_gene: NA; abundance: NA; CDR3aa: CASSLAGPNQPQHF; CDR3nt: TGTGCCAGCAGCTTAGCGGGGCCCAATCAGCCCCAGCATTTT
j_gene: TRBJ1-6; v_gene: TRBV27; d_gene: TRBD1; abundance: NA; CDR3aa: CASSCDRGGSPLHF; CDR3nt: TGTGCCAGCAGTTGTGACAGGGGGGGGTCACCCCTCCACTTT
j_gene: TRBJ2-5; v_gene: TRBV9; d_gene: NA; abundance: NA; CDR3aa: CASSLFKTSGRETQYF; CDR3nt: TGTGCCAGCAGCCTATTTAAGACTAGTGGGAGAGAGACCCAGTACTTC